Below, 5 T cell receptor beta chains from the same sample are listed, as sequenced in a study of T cell responses to AZD1222 COVID-19 vaccine. Sequencing was performed with immunoSEQ multiplex PCR; in TCRdb, only in-frame clones are kept and a portion is missing. The sample shows 70,000 to 95,000 clones, over 75% of them seen only once. Here the sequenced sample was peripheral blood, taken 28 days after the second AZD1222 dose. These receptors were collected from an adult who received the AZD1222 COVID-19 vaccine.

The CDR3: CASTQGASAYNEQFF. The CDR3 coding sequence is TGTGCCAGCACTCAAGGGGCTAGCGCCTACAATGAGCAGTTCTTC. The chain has TRBV6-5 and TRBJ2-1, with D possibly matching TRBD2 (6 bases). CDR1 and CDR2 (germline): MNHEY, SVGAGI. Trimming left V 7 bases short and J 2 bases short, with 15 bases between. The CDR3 sequence is 15 residues long.

The chain recombines TRBV15 with TRBJ2-2; D might be TRBD2 (5 bases). CDR1 is LNHNV, CDR2 YYDKDF, per germline (reference sequence). With 0 bases removed from V and 0 bases from J, the gap between germline ends came to 11 bases. The CDR3 is 17 amino acids. CDR3 residues: CATSRDWQLANTGELFF. DNA for the CDR3: TGTGCCACCAGCAGAGATTGGCAACTAGCGAACACCGGGGAGCTGTTTTTT.

The chain carries TRBV11-1 and TRBJ2-7; TRBD1 might be the D (6 bases). This CDR3 spans 15 amino acids. CDR1 is SGHAT, CDR2 FQDESV, per germline (reference sequence). Trimming removed 1 base at V and 4 bases at J, with 14 bases between. The CDR3 coding sequence is TGTGCCAGCAGCTTAGAAGGCAGGGGCGGATACGAGCAGTACTTC. It codes for CASSLEGRGGYEQYF.

The rearrangement links TRBV19 to TRBJ2-2; D not certain. Germline V gene lookup returns CDR1 LNHDA and CDR2 SQIVND (reference sequence). The CDR3 runs to 13 residues. Trimming shortened V by 4 bases and J by 6 bases, and 9 bases separated the two germline ends. The CDR3 bases are TGTGCCAGTAGTACTAGTTACGCCGGGGAGCTGTTTTTT. Residues: CASSTSYAGELFF.

The chain uses TRBV18 and TRBJ2-7; D is uncertain. Per germline, CDR1 KGHSH and CDR2 LQKENI. Trimming left V 0 bases short and J 2 bases short, with 17 bases between. The CDR3 totals 17 residues. CDR3 amino acids: CASSPPPRYWAPYEQYF. CDR3 nucleotide sequence: TGTGCCAGCTCACCACCTCCGCGGTATTGGGCACCCTACGAGCAGTACTTC.